This is a list of T cell receptor beta chains from one sample in a study of response to subunit inactivated influenza vaccine. MiXCR was run by TCRdb on the RT-PCR reads, yielding one entry per CDR3 protein. The table has about 530,000 distinct CDR3 sequences, 12% seen once. The sequences come from PBMCs from blood, collected on the day of vaccination. The receptor set was obtained from a man aged 45-60 years who received an inactivated influenza vaccine. Each CDR3 is given with its conserved first and last residue.

V gene	CDR3 protein
TRBV20-1	CSAVAGGPYNEQFF
TRBV7-8	CASSLGGGAVNEQFF
TRBV6-1	CASSQDRYYTEAFF
TRBV28	CASSLPWTGSSYEQYF
TRBV5-6	CASSAPGTPEGLF
TRBV12-3/TRBV12-4	CASSTPGLAWTGELFF
TRBV20-1	CSATRGGTEAFF
TRBV7-2	CASSLLPGGREQYF
TRBV4-1	CASSVPRTYNEQFF
TRBV11-2	CASSASSGTYIQYF
TRBV20-1	CSARDQGFYSYEQYF
TRBV5-1	CASSFQSGETQYF
TRBV10-3	CAISETSGSGTDTQYF
TRBV5-1	CASSRDTYTGELFF
TRBV6-2/TRBV6-3	CASSPLPGLYGMQRSSYNEQFF
TRBV19	CASSISTGQETQYF
TRBV12-3/TRBV12-4	CASSSGQGSNVLTF
TRBV5-1	CASSLDPGQGPYYGYTF
TRBV5-1	CASSSGLANTGELFF
TRBV7-9	CASSLRGAGGETQYF
TRBV6-5	CASSYGQGGTEAFF
TRBV12-3/TRBV12-4	CASTQRGGINTEAFF
TRBV5-6	CASSLAWGPYNEQFF
TRBV10-3	CAITGKGQGRTEAFF
TRBV10-3	CAIRASEVTGELFF
TRBV11-1	CASSSTDRGPYEQYF
TRBV6-5	CASRGRAYGYTF
TRBV20-1	CSAREGRGSTEAFF
TRBV3-1	CASGRGDTEAFF
TRBV30	CAWSPGRRETQYF
TRBV7-2	CASRILGQGYNEQFF
TRBV10-3	CAISAGVNTGELFF
TRBV6-2/TRBV6-3	CASSSGLQRYNEQFF
TRBV18	CASRLVGQETQYF
TRBV4-2	CASSQDSGANTEAFF
TRBV6-6	CASSFIQGKELFF
TRBV11-2	CASSLGAGSNTEAFF
TRBV27	CASSLSASYDQYF
TRBV4-3	CASSQDRGQGYEQYF
TRBV7-9	CASRRDRGSFYEQYF
TRBV6-1	CASSEFAGGNEQYF
TRBV25-1	CASSAPSVLGGEAFF
TRBV27	CASSPVAAATYNEQFF
TRBV9	CASSVGGSGKVGSYNEQFF
TRBV11-2	CASSLDVNTGELFF
TRBV11-2	CASSLIFTTYNEQFF
TRBV12-3/TRBV12-4	CASSFSGGLRDTQYF
TRBV5-1	CASSLGDYSYNEQFF
TRBV18	CASSPETRADTQYF
TRBV10-3	CAISERGTGELFF
TRBV27	CASSLLGAGTSTDTQYF
TRBV12-3/TRBV12-4	CASTVSGTDYGYTF
TRBV7-2	CASSLSGVWADTQYF
TRBV20-1	CSARDVLIEQFF
TRBV20-1	CSARDSGLAGLGGELFF
TRBV10-3	CAISDPGTDTQYF
TRBV10-3	CASRSTSGGPSQETQYF
TRBV12-3/TRBV12-4	CASSFSRTEGFF